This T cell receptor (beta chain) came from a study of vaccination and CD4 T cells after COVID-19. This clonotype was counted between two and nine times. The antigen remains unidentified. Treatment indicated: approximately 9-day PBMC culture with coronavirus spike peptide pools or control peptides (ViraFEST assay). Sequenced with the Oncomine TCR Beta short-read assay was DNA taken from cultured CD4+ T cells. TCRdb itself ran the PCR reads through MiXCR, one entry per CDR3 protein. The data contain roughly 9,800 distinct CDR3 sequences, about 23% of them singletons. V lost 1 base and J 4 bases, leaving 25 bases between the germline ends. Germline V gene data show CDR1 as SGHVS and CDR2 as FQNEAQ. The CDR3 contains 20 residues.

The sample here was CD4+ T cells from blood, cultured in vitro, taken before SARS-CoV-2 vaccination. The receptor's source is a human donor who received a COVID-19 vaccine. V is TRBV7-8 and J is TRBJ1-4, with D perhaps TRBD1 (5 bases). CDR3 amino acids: CASSLVSGWAGPQRNEKLFF. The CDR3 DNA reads TGTGCCAGCAGCTTAGTGTCCGGTTGGGCAGGGCCCCAACGTAATGAAAAACTGTTTTTT.